Here is one T cell receptor (beta chain) with its context. Its matching antigen is unknown. Germline lookup yields CDR1 SNHLY and CDR2 FYNNEI. This CDR3 comprises 15 residues. V lost 7 bases and J lost 5; bases outside the gene matches: 9. This sample is drawn from a study of cytomegalovirus exposure and HLA in healthy donors. Findings and limits, study-wide: Most likely, a cluster of highly shared sequence variants arose as a sequencing artifact.

PCR amplification relied on 60 Vbeta primers (plus 13 Jbeta primers). The repertoire was sequenced with immunoSEQ multiplex PCR; TCRdb's copy has only in-frame clones and lacks some. Altogether around 90,000 clones are present, roughly three quarters being singletons, with the ten largest covering about 3.5%. The sequencing input was PBMCs. This chain uses TRBV2 with TRBJ2-1; TRBD2 matches 9 bases. The clonotype was recovered from a male donor in good health and CMV-seropositive. Here the CDR3 reads CASTPGLASNNEQFF. CDR3 bases: TGTGCCAGCACGCCGGGACTAGCATCCAACAATGAGCAGTTCTTC.